One T cell receptor beta chain is described in this entry. Its specificity is unknown. In germline, CDR1 is SQVTM, CDR2 ANQGSEA. This CDR3 has 14 amino acids. Trimming at V came to 6 bases and at J to 2 bases, leaving 10 bases not matched to a gene. The data are from a study of graft-versus-host responses after intestinal transplantation. As for the study in general: Once they had received anti-thymocyte globulin induction, all recipients took tacrolimus and steroids for 2 to 4 years.

The study's findings and limits: High graft-versus-host to host-versus-graft T cell clonal ratios marked allografts of patients with graft-donor macrochimerism.

Measured with immunoSEQ multiplex PCR; TCRdb has only the in-frame clones, and not every one. The table includes 85,000 to 90,000 clones, 75% to 90% detected once. The TCR sequence derives from a human donor who received an intestinal transplant. This chain uses TRBV29-1 with TRBJ2-7; 7 bases align to TRBD1. The material sequenced was unstimulated CD4+ T cells sorted from spleen or lymph node cells, taken before intestinal transplant. CDR3 sequence: CSVNPRDSPYEQYF. The CDR3 DNA is TGCAGCGTCAACCCCCGGGACAGCCCCTACGAGCAGTACTTC.